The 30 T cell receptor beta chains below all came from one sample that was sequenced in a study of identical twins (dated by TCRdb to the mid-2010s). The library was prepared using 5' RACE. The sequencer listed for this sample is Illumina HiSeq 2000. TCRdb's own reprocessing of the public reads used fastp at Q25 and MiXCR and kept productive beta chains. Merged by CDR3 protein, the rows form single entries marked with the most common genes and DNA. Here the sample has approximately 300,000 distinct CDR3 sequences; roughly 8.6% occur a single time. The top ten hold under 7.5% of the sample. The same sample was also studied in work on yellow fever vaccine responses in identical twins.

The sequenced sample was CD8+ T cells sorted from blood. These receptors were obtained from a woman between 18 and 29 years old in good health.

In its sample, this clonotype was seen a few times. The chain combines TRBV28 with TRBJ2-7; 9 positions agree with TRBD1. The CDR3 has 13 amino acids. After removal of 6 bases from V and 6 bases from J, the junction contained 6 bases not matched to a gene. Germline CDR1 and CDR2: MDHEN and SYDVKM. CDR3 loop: CASRDHRGPEQYF. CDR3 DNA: TGTGCCAGCAGGGACCACAGGGGGCCCGAGCAGTACTTC.

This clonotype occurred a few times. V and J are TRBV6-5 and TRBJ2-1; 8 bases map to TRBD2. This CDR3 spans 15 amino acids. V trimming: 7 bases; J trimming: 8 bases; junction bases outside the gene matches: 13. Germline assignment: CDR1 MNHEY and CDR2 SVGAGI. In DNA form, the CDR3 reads TGTGCCAGCATTACCGGGACTAGGGACGTCGATGAGCAGTTCTTC. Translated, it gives CASITGTRDVDEQFF.

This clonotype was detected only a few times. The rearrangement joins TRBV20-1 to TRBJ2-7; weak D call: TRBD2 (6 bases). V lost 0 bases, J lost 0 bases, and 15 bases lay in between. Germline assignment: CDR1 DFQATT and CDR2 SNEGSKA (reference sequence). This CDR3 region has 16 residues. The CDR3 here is CSARDLEGKSSYEQYF. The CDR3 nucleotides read TGCAGTGCTAGAGATCTGGAGGGAAAGAGCTCCTACGAGCAGTACTTC.

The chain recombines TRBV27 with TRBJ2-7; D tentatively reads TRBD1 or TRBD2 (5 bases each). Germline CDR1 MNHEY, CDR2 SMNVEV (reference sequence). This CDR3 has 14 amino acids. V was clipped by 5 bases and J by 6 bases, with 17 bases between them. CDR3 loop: CASSQGRRMFEQYF. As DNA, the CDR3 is TGTGCCAGCAGTCAGGGACGTAGGATGTTCGAGCAGTACTTC.

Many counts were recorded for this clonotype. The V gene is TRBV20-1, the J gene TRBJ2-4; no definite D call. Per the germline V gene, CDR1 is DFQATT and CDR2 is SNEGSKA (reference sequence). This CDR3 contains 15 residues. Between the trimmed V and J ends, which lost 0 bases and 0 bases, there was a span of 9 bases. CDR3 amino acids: CSARDLGLAKNIQYF. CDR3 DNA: TGCAGTGCTAGAGATCTGGGGTTAGCCAAAAACATTCAGTACTTC.

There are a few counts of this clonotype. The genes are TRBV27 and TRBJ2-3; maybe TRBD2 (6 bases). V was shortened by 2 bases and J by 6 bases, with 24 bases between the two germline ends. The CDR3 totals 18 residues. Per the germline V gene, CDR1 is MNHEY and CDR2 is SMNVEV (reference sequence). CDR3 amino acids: CASSLDRWQGGKLDTQYF. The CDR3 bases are TGTGCCAGCAGTTTAGATAGGTGGCAGGGAGGAAAGTTGGATACGCAGTATTTT.

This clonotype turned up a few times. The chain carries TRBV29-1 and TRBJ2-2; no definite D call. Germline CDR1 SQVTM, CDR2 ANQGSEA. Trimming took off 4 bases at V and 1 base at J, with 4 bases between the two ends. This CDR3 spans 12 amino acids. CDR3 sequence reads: CSVVKNTGELFF. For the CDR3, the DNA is TGCAGCGTTGTTAAGAACACCGGGGAGCTGTTTTTT.

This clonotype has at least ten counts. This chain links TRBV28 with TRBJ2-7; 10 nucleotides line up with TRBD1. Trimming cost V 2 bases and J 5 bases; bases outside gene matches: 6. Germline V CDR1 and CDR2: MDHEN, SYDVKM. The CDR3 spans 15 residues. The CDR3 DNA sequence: TGTGCCAGCAGTTTAAGGACAGGGGGTATCGACGAGCAGTACTTC. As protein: CASSLRTGGIDEQYF.

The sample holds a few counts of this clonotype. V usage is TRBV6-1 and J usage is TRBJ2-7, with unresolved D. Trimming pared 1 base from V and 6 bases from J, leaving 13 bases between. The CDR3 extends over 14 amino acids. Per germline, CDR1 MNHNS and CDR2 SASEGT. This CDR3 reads CASSEVSAWGEQYF. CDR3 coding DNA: TGTGCCAGCAGTGAAGTCTCGGCCTGGGGCGAGCAGTACTTC.

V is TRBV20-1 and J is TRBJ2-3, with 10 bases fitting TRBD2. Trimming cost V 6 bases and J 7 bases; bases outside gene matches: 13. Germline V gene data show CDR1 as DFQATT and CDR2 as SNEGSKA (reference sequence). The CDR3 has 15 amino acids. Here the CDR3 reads CSAIEGPSGRHTQYF. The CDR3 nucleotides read TGCAGTGCCATCGAGGGGCCTAGCGGGAGACATACGCAGTATTTT.

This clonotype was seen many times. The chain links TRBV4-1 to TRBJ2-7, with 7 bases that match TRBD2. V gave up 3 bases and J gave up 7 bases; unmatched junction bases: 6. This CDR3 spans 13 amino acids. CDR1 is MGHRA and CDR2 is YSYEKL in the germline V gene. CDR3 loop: CASSQALAWEQYF. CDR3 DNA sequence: TGCGCCAGCAGCCAGGCACTAGCGTGGGAGCAGTACTTC.

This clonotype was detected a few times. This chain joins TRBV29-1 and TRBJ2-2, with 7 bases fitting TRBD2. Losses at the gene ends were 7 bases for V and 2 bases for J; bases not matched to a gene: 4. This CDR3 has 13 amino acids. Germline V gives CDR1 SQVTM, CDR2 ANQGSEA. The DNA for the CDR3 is TGCAGCGGCACTAGCGCTAACACCGGGGAGCTGTTTTTT. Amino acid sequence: CSGTSANTGELFF.

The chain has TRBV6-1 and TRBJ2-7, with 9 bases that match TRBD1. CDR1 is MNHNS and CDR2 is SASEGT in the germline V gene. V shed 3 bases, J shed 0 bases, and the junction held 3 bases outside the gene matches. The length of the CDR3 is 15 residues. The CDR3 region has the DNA TGTGCCAGCAGTGACAGGGACAGGGTCTCCTACGAGCAGTACTTC. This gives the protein CASSDRDRVSYEQYF.

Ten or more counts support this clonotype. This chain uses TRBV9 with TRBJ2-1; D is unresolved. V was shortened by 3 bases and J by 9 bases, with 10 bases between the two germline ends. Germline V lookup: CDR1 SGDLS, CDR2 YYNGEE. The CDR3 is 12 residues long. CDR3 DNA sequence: TGTGCCAGCAGCGCACCAGTGAGTGAGCAGTTCTTC. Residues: CASSAPVSEQFF.

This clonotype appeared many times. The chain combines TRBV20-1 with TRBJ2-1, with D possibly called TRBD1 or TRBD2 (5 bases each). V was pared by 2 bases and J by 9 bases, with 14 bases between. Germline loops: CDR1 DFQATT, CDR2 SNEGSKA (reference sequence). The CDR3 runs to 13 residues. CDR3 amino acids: CSARTGIGTEQFF. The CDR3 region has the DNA TGCAGTGCTAGAACTGGAATAGGGACTGAGCAGTTCTTC.

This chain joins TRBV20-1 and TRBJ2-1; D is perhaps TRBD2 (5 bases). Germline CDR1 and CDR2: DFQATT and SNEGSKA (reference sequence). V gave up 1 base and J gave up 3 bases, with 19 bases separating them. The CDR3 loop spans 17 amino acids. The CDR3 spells CSARVGRAVLVYNEQFF. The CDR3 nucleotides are TGCAGTGCTAGAGTCGGGCGAGCGGTGTTAGTCTACAATGAGCAGTTCTTC.

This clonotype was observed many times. CDR3: CSASLIWGDQPQHF. In DNA, the CDR3 is TGCAGTGCTAGCCTCATCTGGGGAGATCAGCCCCAGCATTTT. The chain recombines TRBV20-1 with TRBJ1-5, with D unresolved. Deletions cut 3 bases from V and 5 bases from J, with 14 bases between. CDR3 length: 14 amino acids. Germline-derived CDR1 and CDR2 are DFQATT and SNEGSKA (reference sequence).

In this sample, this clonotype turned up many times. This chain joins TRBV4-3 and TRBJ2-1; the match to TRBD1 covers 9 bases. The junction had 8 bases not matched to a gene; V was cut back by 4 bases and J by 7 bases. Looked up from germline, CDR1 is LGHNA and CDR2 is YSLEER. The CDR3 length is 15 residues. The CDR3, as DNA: TGCGCCAGCAGCCCTGGGACAGGGTATGGTAATGAGCAGTTCTTC. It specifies CASSPGTGYGNEQFF.

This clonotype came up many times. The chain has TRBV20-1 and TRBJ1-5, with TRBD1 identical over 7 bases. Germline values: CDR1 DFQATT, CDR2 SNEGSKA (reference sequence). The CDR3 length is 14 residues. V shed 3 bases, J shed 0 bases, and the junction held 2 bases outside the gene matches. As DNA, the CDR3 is TGCAGTGCTAGGGAGGGGGCTAGCAATCAGCCCCAGCATTTT. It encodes CSAREGASNQPQHF.

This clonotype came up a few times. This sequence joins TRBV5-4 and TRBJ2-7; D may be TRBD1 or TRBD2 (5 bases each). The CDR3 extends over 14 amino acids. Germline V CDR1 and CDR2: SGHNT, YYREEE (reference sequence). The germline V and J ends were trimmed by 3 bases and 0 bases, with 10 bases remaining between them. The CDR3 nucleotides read TGTGCCAGCAGCTCCCGGGGCAGCTCCTACGAGCAGTACTTC. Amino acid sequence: CASSSRGSSYEQYF.

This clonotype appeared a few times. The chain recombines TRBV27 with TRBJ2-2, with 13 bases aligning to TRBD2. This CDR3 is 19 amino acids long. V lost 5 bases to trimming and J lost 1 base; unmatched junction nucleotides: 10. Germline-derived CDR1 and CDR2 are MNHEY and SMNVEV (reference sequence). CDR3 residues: CASSLRTSGRAGNTGELFF. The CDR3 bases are TGTGCCAGCAGTCTCAGAACTAGCGGGAGGGCCGGGAACACCGGGGAGCTGTTTTTT.

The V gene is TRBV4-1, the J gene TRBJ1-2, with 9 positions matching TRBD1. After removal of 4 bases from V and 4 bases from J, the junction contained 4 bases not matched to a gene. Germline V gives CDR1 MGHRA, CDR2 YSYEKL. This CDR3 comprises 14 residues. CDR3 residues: CASSPDRGVYGYTF. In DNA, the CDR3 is TGCGCCAGCAGCCCGGACAGGGGCGTCTATGGCTACACCTTC.

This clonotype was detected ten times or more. In DNA form, the CDR3 reads TGTGCCAGCAGCCAACGGAAGGACGAGCAGTACTTC. It specifies CASSQRKDEQYF. This chain uses TRBV14 with TRBJ2-7, with D unresolved. V lost 2 bases and J 5 bases, leaving 7 bases between the germline ends. The CDR3 runs to 12 residues. Germline CDR1 SGHDN, CDR2 FVKESK. Full variable domain (rest looked up from reference TRBV14 and TRBJ2-7): EAGVTQFPSHSVIEKGQTVTLRCDPISGHDNLYWYRRVMGKEIKFLLHFVKESKQDESGMPNNRFLAERTGGTYSTLKVQPAELEDSGVYFCASSQRKDEQYFGPGTRLTVT.

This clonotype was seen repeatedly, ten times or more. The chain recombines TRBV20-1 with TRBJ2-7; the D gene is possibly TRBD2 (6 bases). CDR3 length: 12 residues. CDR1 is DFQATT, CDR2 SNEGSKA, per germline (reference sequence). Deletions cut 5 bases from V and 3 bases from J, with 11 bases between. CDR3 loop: CSARDLNYEQYF. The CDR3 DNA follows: TGCAGTGCTCGGGACTTGAACTACGAGCAGTACTTC.

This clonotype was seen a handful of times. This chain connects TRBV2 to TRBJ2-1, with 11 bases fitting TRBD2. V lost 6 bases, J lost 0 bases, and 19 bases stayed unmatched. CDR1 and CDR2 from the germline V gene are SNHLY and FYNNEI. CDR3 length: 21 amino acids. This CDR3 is CASRETSGTSGLTSSYNEQFF. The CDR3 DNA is TGTGCCAGCAGAGAGACCTCCGGGACTAGCGGTTTAACGAGCTCCTACAATGAGCAGTTCTTC.

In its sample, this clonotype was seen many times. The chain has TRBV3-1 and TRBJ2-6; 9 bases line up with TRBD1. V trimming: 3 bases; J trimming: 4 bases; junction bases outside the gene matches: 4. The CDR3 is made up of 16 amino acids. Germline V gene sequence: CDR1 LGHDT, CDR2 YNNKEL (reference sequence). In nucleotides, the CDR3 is TGTGCCAGCAGCCAGGGACAGGGTACAGGGGCCAACGTCCTGACTTTC. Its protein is CASSQGQGTGANVLTF. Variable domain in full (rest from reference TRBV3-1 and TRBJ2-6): DTAVSQTPKYLVTQMGNDKSIKCEQNLGHDTMYWYKQDSKKFLKIMFSYNNKELIINETVPNRFSPKSPDKAHLNLHINSLELGDSAVYFCASSQGQGTGANVLTFGAGSRLTVL.

Written as DNA, the CDR3 is TGTGCCAGCAGCTTAGCAACCGACAGGGCAGATACGCAGTATTTT. Its translation: CASSLATDRADTQYF. The gene calls are TRBV7-9 and TRBJ2-3; 7 nucleotides align to TRBD1. Germline-derived CDR1 and CDR2 are SEHNR and FQNEAQ (reference sequence). Unmatched junction bases numbered 4, after V lost 0 bases and J lost 4 bases. The length of the CDR3 is 15 residues.

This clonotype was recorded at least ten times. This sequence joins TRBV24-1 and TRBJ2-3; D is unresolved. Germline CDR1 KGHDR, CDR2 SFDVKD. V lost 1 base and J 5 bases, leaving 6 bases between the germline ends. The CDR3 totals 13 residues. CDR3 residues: CATSDFIGDTQYF. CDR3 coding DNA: TGTGCCACCAGTGATTTTATAGGAGATACGCAGTATTTT.

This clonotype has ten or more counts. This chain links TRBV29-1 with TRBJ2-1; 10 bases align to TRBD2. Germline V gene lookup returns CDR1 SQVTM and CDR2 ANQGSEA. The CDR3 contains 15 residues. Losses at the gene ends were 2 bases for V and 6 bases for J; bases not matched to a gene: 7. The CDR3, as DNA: TGCAGCGTTGAAACGGGACTAGCGATTGGCAATGAGCAGTTCTTC. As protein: CSVETGLAIGNEQFF.

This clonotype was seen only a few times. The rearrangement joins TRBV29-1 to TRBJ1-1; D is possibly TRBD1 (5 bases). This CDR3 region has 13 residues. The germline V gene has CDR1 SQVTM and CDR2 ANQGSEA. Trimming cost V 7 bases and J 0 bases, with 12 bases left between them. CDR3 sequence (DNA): TGCAGCGGATACGGGACGTTGAACACTGAAGCTTTCTTT. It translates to CSGYGTLNTEAFF. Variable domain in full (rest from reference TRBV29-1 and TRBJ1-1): SAVISQKPSRDICQRGTSLTIQCQVDSQVTMMFWYRQQPGQSLTLIATANQGSEATYESGFVIDKFPISRPNLTFSTLTVSNMSPEDSSIYLCSGYGTLNTEAFFGQGTRLTVV.